This T cell receptor (beta chain) emerged from a study of blood T cell repertoires in COVID-19. At the level of the study: The United States, Italy and Spain supplied acute and convalescent COVID-19 samples. From T cells, B-cell-depleted T cells, or PBMCs came the material, which was cDNA or gDNA.

V dropped 7 bases and J dropped 4; count of bases not matched to a gene: 6. Germline CDR1 is SGHRS and CDR2 is YFSETQ. The CDR3 has 13 residues. In the original processing: Reference gene primers were amplified, and this amplification served to estimate nucleated cell counts. Sequenced by immunoSEQ multiplex PCR; TCRdb stores in-frame clones only, minus some. V, J and clone size are those of that table, while D and trimming were read from the DNA. Of 140,000 to 150,000 clones listed, roughly 79% are singletons. This clone was observed a handful of times. This receptor was identified in a woman aged 55-69 years with acute or convalescent COVID-19. Sequenced material: peripheral blood. This chain uses TRBV5-1 with TRBJ2-5; 8 bases map to TRBD2. The CDR3 spells CASASGRAETQYF. In DNA, the CDR3 is TGCGCCAGCGCGAGCGGGAGAGCAGAGACCCAGTACTTC.